This T cell receptor beta chain was captured by sequencing in a study of CD4 T cells in relation to SARS-CoV-2 and coronaviruses. The overall study: After about nine days of antigen culture, PBMC TCR beta CDR3s were sequenced.

Sorted naive or memory CD4+ cells met CEF peptides for 9 to 11 days. Trimming took 3 bases from V and 6 from J, leaving 10 bases between them. There are 13 residues in the CDR3. Germline-derived CDR1 and CDR2 are MNHNS and SASEGT. As regards this clone: Its target is unknown.

Overall study findings and caveats: Crossreactivity was assessed only for spike protein, not other viral proteins.

TCRdb's copy holds only in-frame clones and misses some; the assay was immunoSEQ multiplex PCR. The data hold approximately 41,000 clones, with 84% observed a single time. The gene calls are TRBV6-1 and TRBJ2-3; unclear D gene. The source of this sequence is an adult with COVID-19. Material: naive CD4+ T cells from PBMCs, cultured in vitro. Regarding subset: naive CD4+ T cells isolated by negative enrichment. CDR3 region: CASSDHQDDTQYF. The CDR3 DNA reads TGTGCCAGCAGTGACCATCAAGACGATACGCAGTATTTT.